Given below is one TCR beta chain in context. Profiling relied on immunoSEQ multiplex PCR, and the TCRdb table lists in-frame clones only, not all of them. Of about 59,000 clones detected, roughly 93% appear once; the ten largest clones hold roughly 0.35%. The data originate from a study of T cell changes during pregnancy in multiple sclerosis. Trimming pared 5 bases from V and 6 bases from J, leaving 16 bases between. Germline V gives CDR1 MDHEN, CDR2 SYDVKM. The CDR3 is 14 residues long. The J gene is TRBJ1-2, the V gene TRBV28, with a possible D match to TRBD1 (5 bases). The sequence derives from a female donor with multiple sclerosis, enrolled in a pregnancy study. This sample comprised CD4+ T cells from peripheral blood mononuclear cells, obtained before pregnancy. Here the CDR3 DNA reads TGTGCCAGCAGTCCGCCCACAGGTTTCGATGGCTACACCTTC. Amino acid sequence: CASSPPTGFDGYTF.